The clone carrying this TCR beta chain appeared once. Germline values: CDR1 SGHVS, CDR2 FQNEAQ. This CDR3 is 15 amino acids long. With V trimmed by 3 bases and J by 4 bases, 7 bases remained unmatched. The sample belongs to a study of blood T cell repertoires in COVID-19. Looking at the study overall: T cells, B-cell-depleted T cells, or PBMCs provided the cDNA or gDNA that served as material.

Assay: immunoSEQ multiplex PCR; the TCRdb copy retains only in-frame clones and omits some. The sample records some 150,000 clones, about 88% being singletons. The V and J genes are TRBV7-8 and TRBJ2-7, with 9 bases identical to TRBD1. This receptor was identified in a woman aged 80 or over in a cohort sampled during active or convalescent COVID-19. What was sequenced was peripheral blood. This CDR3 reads CASSFLGTGLYEQYF. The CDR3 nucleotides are TGTGCCAGCAGCTTCCTCGGGACAGGGCTTTACGAGCAGTACTTC.